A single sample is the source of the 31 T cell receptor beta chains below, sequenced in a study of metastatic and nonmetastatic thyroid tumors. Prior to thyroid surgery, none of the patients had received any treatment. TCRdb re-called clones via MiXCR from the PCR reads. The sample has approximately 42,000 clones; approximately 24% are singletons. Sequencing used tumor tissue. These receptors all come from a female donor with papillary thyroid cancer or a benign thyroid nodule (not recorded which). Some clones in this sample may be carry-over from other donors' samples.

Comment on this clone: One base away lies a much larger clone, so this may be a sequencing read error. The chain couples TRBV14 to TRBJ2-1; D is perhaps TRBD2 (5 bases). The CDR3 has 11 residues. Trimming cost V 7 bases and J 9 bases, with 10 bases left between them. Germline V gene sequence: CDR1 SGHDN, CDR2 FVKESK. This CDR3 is CASMRAGEQFF. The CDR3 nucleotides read TGTGCCAGCATGAGGGCGGGTGAGCAGTTCTTC.

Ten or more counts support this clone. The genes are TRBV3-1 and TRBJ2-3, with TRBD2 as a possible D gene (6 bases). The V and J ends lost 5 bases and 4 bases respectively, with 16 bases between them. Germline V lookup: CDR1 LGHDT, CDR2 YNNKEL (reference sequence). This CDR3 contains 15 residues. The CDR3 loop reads CASSFPGTQADTQYF. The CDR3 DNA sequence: TGTGCCAGCAGCTTTCCCGGGACTCAGGCAGATACGCAGTATTTT.

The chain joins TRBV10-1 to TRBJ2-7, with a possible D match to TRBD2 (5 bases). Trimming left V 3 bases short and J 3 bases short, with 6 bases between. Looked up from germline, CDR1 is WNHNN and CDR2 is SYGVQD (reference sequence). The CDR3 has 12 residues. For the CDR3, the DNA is TGCGCCAGCAGTGATCGGGGCTACGAGCAGTACTTC. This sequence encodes CASSDRGYEQYF.

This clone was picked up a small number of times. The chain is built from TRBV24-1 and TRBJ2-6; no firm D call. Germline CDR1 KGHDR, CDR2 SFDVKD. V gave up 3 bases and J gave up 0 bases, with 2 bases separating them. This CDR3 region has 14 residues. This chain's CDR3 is CATSDSSGANVLTF. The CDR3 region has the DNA TGTGCCACCAGTGATAGCTCTGGGGCCAACGTCCTGACTTTC.

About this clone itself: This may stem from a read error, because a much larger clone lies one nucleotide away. The CDR3 loop is CASTDFYSNQPQHF. CDR3 sequence (DNA): TGCGCCAGTACCGACTTTTATAGCAATCAGCCCCAGCATTTT. This rearrangement joins TRBV10-2 to TRBJ1-5, with D unresolved. The CDR3 has 14 residues. Trimming took off 9 bases at V and 0 bases at J, with 12 bases between the two ends. Germline values: CDR1 WSHSY, CDR2 SAAADI.

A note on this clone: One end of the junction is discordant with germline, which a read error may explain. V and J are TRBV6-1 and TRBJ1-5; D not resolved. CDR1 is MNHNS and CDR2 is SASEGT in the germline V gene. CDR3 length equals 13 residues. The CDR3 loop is CVSSSGEGQPQHF. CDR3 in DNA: TGTGTCAGCAGTTCCGGTGAGGGTCAGCCCCAGCATTTT.

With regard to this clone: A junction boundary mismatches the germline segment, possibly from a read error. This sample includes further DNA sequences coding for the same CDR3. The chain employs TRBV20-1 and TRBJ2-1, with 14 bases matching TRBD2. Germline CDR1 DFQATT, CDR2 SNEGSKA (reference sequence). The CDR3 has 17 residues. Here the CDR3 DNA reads TGCAGCGCTAGAGTTGCGGGGGGACTAGCGGGAGCCAATGAGCAGTTCTTC. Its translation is CSARVAGGLAGANEQFF.

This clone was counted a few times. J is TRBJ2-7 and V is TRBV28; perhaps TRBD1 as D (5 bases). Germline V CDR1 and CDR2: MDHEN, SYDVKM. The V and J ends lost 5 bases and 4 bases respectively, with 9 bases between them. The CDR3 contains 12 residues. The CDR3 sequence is CASSETDYEQYF. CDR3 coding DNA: TGTGCCAGCAGTGAGACAGATTACGAGCAGTACTTC.

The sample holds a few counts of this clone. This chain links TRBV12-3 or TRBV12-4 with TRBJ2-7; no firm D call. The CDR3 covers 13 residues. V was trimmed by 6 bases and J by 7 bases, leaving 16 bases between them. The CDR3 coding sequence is TGTGCCAGCAGCTTTAGACCCAGTGAAGAGCAGTACTTC. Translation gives CASSFRPSEEQYF.

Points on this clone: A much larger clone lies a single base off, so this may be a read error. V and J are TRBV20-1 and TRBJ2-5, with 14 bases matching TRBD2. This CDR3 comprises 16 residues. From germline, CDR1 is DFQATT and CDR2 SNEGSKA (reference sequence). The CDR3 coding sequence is TGCGGTGCTGACTCGACTAGCGGGGGGGAAGGAGAGACCCAGTACTTC. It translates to CGADSTSGGEGETQYF.

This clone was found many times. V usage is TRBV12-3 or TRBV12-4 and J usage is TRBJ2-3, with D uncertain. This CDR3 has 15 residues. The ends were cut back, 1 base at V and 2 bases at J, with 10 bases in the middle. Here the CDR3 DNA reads TGTGCCAGCAGTTTAGGGCGGCAGCTCACAGATACGCAGTATTTT. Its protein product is CASSLGRQLTDTQYF.

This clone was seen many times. CDR3 bases: TGCAGCGTTGTTAGAGGGCGGGATTTAAACGAGCAGTACTTC. This sequence encodes CSVVRGRDLNEQYF. This sequence joins TRBV29-1 and TRBJ2-7, with a tentative D call TRBD2 (6 bases). The CDR3 has 14 amino acids. Looked up from germline, CDR1 is SQVTM and CDR2 is ANQGSEA. V was clipped by 4 bases and J by 5 bases, with 18 bases between them.

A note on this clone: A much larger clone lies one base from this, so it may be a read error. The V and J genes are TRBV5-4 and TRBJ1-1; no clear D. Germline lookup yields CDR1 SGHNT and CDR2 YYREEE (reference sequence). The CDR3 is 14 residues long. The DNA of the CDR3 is TGTGCCGGCAGCTTGGGGATATTAGAAGCTGAAGCTTTCTTT. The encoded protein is CAGSLGILEAEAFF. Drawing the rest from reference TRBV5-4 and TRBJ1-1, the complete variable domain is ETGVTQSPTHLIKTRGQQVTLRCSSQSGHNTVSWYQQALGQGPQFIFQYYREEENGRGNFPPRFSGLQFPNYSSELNVNALELDDSALYLCAGSLGILEAEAFFGQGTRLTVV.

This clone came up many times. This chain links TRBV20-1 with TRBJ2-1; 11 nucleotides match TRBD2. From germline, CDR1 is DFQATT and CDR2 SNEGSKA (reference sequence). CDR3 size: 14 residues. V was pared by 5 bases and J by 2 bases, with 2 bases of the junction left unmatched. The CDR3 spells CSADSGGAYNEQFF. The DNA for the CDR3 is TGCAGTGCTGATAGCGGGGGGGCCTACAATGAGCAGTTCTTC.

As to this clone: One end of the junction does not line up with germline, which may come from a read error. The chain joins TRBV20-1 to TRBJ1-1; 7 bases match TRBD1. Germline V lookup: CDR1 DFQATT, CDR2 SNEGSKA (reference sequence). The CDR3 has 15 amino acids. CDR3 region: CSAKDRDGFDTEDFF. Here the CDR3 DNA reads TGCAGTGCTAAAGACAGGGACGGGTTCGACACTGAAGATTTCTTT.

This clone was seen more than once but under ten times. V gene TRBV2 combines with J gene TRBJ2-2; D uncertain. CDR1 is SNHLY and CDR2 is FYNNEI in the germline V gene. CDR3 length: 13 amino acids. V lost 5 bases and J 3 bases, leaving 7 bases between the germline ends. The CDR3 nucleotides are TGTGCCAGCAGTCTACGATACACCGGGGAGCTGTTTTTT. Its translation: CASSLRYTGELFF.

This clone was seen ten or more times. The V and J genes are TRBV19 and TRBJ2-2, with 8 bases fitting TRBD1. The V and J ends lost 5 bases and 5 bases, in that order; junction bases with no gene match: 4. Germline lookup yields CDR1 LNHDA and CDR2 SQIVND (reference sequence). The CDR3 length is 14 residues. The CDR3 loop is CASSPRGLTGELFF. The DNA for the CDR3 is TGTGCCAGTAGTCCCAGGGGGCTTACCGGGGAGCTGTTTTTT.

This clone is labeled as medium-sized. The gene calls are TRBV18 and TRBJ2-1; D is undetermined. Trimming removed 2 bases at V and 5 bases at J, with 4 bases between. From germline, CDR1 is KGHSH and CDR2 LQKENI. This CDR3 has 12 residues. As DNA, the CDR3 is TGTGCCAGCTCACCAATGAACAATGAGCAGTTCTTC. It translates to CASSPMNNEQFF.

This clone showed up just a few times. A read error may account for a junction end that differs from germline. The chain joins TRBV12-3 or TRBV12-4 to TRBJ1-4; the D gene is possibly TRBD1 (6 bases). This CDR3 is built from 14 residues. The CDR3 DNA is TGTGCCAGTTTAGAAGGACAGCTTAATGGAAAACTGTTTTTT. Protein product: CASLEGQLNGKLFF.

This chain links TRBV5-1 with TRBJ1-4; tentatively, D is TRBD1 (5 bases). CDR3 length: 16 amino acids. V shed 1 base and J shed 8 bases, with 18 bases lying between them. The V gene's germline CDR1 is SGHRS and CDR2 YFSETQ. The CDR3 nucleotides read TGCGCCAGCAGCTTGAGGGATGTGGGGGAAGGAGAAAAACTGTTTTTT. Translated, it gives CASSLRDVGEGEKLFF.

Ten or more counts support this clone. The CDR3 loop reads CSAKTEGASWTEAFF. In DNA, the CDR3 is TGCAGTGCCAAAACAGAGGGGGCAAGTTGGACTGAAGCTTTCTTT. The chain uses TRBV20-1 and TRBJ1-1, with TRBD1 matching over 7 bases. V was pared by 6 bases and J by 5 bases, with 15 bases of the junction left unmatched. Germline V gene data show CDR1 as DFQATT and CDR2 as SNEGSKA (reference sequence). This CDR3 has 15 amino acids.

The CDR3 protein is CASSPVGEAFF. In nucleotides, the CDR3 is TGTGCCAGCAGTCCGGTGGGTGAAGCTTTCTTT. This chain uses TRBV6-1 with TRBJ1-1, with D uncertain. CDR3 size: 11 residues. The V and J ends lost 5 bases and 7 bases respectively, with 8 bases between them. In germline, CDR1 is MNHNS, CDR2 SASEGT.

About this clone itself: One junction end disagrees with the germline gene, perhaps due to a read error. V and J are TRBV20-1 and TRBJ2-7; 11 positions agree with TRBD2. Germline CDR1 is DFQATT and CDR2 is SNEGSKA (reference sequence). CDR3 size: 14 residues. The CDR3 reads CSSRASGGNYEQYF. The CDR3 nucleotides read TGCAGTTCTAGAGCTAGCGGGGGGAACTACGAGCAGTACTTC.

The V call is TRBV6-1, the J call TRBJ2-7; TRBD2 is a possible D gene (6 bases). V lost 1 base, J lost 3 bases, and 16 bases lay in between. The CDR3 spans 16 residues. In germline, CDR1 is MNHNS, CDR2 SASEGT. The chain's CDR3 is CASSEEERVGLYEQYF. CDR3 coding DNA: TGTGCCAGCAGTGAAGAAGAGCGGGTGGGCCTCTACGAGCAGTACTTC.

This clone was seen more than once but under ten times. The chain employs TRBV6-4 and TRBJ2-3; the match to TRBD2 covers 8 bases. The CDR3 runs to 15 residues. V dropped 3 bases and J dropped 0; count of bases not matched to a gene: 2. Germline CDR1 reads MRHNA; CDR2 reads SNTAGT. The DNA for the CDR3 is TGTGCCAGCAGTGAGGCTAGCGGGAGCACAGATACGCAGTATTTT. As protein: CASSEASGSTDTQYF.

CDR3 sequence (DNA): TGCAGTGCTACTGGGACAGGGGTCAATGAGCAGTTCTTC. Its translation is CSATGTGVNEQFF. This rearrangement joins TRBV20-1 to TRBJ2-1; 10 nucleotides agree with TRBD1. This CDR3 is built from 13 residues. Unmatched junction bases numbered 3, after V lost 4 bases and J lost 6 bases. CDR1 is DFQATT and CDR2 is SNEGSKA in the germline V gene (reference sequence).

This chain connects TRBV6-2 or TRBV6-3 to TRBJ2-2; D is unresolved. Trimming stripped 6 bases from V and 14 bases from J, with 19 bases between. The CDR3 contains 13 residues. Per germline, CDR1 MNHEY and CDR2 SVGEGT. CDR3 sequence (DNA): TGTGCCAGCAGCAGACCACACACCGGTGATCTGTTTTTT. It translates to CASSRPHTGDLFF.

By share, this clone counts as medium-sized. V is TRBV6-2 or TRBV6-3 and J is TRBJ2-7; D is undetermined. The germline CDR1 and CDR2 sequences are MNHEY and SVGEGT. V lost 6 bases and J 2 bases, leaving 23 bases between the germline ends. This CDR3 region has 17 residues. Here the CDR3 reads CASRLRDWAGVTYEQYF. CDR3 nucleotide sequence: TGTGCCAGCAGACTCCGAGATTGGGCCGGAGTAACCTACGAGCAGTACTTC.

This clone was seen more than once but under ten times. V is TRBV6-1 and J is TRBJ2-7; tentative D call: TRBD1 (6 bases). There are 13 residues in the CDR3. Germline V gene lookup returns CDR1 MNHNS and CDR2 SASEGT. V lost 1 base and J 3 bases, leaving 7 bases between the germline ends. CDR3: CASSEGTDYEQYF. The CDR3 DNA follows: TGTGCCAGCAGTGAAGGGACAGACTACGAGCAGTACTTC.

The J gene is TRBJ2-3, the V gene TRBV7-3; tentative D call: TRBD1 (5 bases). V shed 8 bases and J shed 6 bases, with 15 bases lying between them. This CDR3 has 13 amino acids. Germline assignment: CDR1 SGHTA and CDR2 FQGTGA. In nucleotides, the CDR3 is TGTGCCAGCGGGCCAGGGCTCGGGGATACGCAGTATTTT. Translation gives CASGPGLGDTQYF.

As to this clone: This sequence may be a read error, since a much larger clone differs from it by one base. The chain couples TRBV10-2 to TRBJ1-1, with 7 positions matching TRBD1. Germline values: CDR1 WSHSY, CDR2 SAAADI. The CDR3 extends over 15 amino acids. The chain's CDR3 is CASRMTGFGNTEASF. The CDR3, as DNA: TGCGCCAGCAGGATGACAGGGTTTGGGAACACTGAAGCTTCCTTT.